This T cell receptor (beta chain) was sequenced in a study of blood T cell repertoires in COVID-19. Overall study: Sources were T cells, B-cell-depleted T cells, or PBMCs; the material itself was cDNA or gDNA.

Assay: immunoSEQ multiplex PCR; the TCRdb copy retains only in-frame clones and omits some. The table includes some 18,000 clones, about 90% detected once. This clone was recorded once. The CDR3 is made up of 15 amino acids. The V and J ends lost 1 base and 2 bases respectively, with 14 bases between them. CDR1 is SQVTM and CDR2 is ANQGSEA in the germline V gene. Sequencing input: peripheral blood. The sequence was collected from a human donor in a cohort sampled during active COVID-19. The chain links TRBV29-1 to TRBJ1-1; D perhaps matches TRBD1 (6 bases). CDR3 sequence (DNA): TGCAGCGTTGAAGTTCAGGGGAAGAAAAACACTGAAGCTTTCTTT. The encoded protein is CSVEVQGKKNTEAFF.